The rows below give T cell receptor beta chains drawn from one sample of a study of blood T cell repertoires in COVID-19. Clones were sequenced by immunoSEQ multiplex PCR, and TCRdb holds only the in-frame ones, with some missing. Of around 280,000 clones listed, nearly 90% are singletons. Sequencing was performed on PBMCs or T cells enriched from blood (not recorded which). The source of these receptors is a woman under 30 with acute COVID-19. CDR3s include the opening cysteine and the closing phenylalanine or tryptophan. The order of the fields is D gene, J gene, V gene, clone size, CDR3 protein, CDR3 DNA. D genes are given only for firm matches. Size is stated for part of the rows, as once, few or many counts, or as a class when the clone is expanded.

>TRBD2|TRBJ2-5|TRBV15|-
CATSRYLGLAGGRVQETQYF
TGTGCCACCAGCCGATATCTGGGACTAGCGGGAGGGAGGGTCCAAGAGACCCAGTACTTC
>TRBD2|TRBJ2-5|TRBV19|-
CASSSRGLASETQYF
TGTGCCAGTAGTAGTCGGGGACTAGCGAGTGAGACCCAGTACTTC
>TRBD2|TRBJ2-7|TRBV28|-
CASSLLSTSGSYEQYF
TGTGCCAGCAGTTTATTGTCGACTAGCGGCTCCTACGAGCAGTACTTC
>TRBD2|TRBJ2-3|TRBV2|-
CATRTSPLPDTQYF
TGTGCCACCAGGACTAGCCCCCTCCCAGATACGCAGTATTTT
>-|TRBJ2-2|TRBV7-9|once
CASSYGGAAGELFF
TGTGCCAGCAGCTACGGAGGGGCGGCCGGGGAGCTGTTTTTT
>-|TRBJ2-2|TRBV9|-
CASRPSEHANTGELFF
TGTGCCAGCAGACCTAGCGAGCACGCGAACACCGGGGAGCTGTTTTTT
>TRBD2|TRBJ2-1|TRBV19|-
CASRNQRTSGRAVNEQFF
TGTGCCAGTAGAAACCAGCGGACTAGCGGGAGGGCGGTCAATGAGCAGTTCTTC
>-|TRBJ1-4|TRBV18|-
CASSPQNGQATNEKLFF
TGTGCCAGCTCACCACAGAATGGGCAGGCAACTAATGAAAAACTGTTTTTT
>TRBD1|TRBJ1-5|TRBV19|few
CASNGGQGALQPQHF
TGTGCCAGTAACGGTGGGCAGGGGGCCCTACAGCCCCAGCATTTT
>TRBD2|TRBJ2-1|TRBV2|-
CASRNPGRISYNEQFF
TGTGCCAGCAGGAACCCCGGGAGGATTAGCTACAATGAGCAGTTCTTC
>TRBD1|TRBJ2-1|TRBV5-6|-
CASSLGTGGSYNEQFF
TGTGCCAGCAGCTTGGGGACAGGGGGCTCCTACAATGAGCAGTTCTTC
>-|TRBJ1-1|TRBV7-8|once
CASSLEGQGGTEAFF
TGTGCCAGCAGCTTAGAGGGGCAGGGAGGGACTGAAGCTTTCTTT
>-|TRBJ2-7|TRBV11-2|-
CASSLVQGSSYEQYF
TGTGCCAGCAGCTTAGTTCAGGGGAGCTCCTACGAGCAGTACTTC
>-|TRBJ1-2|TRBV20-1|-
CSASRPTGPLYGYTF
TGCAGTGCTAGTCGCCCGACAGGACCACTCTATGGCTACACCTTC
>-|TRBJ2-7|TRBV29-1|-
CSVGTGYEQYF
TGCAGCGTTGGTACGGGCTACGAGCAGTACTTC
>-|TRBJ1-1|TRBV7-2|-
CASSLVPGTEAFF
TGTGCCAGCAGCCTAGTACCAGGCACTGAAGCTTTCTTT
>TRBD1|TRBJ1-2|TRBV27|-
CASSSGTGWSDYGYTF
TGTGCCAGCAGCTCCGGGACAGGATGGAGTGACTATGGCTACACCTTC
>TRBD1|TRBJ1-2|TRBV7-2|once
CASSLTPGQPGGYTF
TGTGCCAGCAGCTTAACCCCGGGACAGCCGGGCGGCTACACCTTC
>TRBD2|TRBJ2-5|TRBV9|-
CASSVGGGRRETQYF
TGTGCCAGCAGCGTAGGCGGCGGGAGAAGAGAGACCCAGTACTTC
>TRBD1|TRBJ2-2|TRBV7-9|-
CASSSGGYEGTGELFF
TGTGCCAGCAGCTCAGGGGGATATGAGGGCACCGGGGAGCTGTTTTTT